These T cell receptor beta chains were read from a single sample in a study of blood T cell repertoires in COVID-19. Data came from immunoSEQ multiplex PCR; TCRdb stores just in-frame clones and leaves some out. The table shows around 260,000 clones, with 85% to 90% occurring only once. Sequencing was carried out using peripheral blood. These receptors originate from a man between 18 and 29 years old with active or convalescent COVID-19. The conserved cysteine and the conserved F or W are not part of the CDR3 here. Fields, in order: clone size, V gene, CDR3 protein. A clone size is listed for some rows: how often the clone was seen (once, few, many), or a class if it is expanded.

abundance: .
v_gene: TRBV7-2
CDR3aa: ASSLEGSTSTDTQY

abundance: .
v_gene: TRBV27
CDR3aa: ASSPFPDRDSLSRGPQH

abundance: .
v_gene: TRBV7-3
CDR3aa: ASSYRDRVDTGELF

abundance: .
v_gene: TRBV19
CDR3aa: ASPPRETQY

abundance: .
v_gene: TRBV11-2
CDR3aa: ASTTGGAWEKLF

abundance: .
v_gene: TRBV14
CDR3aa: ASSQVELRTITLGDETQY

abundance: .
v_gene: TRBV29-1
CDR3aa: SVEGFGQGTYEQY

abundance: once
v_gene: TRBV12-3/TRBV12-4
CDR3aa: ASSLSGRNGYT

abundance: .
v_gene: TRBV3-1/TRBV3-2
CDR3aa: ASSPTQGDTDTQY

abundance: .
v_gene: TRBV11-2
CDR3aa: ASSLSLASTYNEQF

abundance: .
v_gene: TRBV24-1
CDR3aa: AIGGEGNTIY

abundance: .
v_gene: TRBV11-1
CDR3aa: ASDLGEGSFVEAF

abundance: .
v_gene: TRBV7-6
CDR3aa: ASSSTGGPTDTQY

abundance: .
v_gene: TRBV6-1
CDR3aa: ASSEASSGLVYEQY

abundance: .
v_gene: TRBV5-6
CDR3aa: ASSSGLINYGYT

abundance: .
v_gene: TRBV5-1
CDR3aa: ASSHPLTADTQY

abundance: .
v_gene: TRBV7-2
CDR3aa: ASSLKRGNQPQH

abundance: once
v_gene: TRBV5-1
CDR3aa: ASSPDVRVEYT

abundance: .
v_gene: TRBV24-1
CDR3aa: ATALGNEQF

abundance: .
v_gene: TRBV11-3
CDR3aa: ASSYGRELF

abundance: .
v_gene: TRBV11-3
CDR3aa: ASSLTRNNEQF

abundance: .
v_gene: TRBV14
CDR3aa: ASSQPSRGYSYNEQF